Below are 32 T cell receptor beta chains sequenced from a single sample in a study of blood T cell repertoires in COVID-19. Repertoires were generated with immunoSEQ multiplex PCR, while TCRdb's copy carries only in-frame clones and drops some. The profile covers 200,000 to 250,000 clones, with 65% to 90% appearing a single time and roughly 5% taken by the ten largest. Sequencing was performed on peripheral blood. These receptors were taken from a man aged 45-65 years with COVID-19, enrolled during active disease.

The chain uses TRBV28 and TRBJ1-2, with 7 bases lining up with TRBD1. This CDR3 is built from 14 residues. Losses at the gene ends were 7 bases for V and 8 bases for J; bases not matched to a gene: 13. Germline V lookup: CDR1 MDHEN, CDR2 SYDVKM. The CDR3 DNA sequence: TGTGCCAGCACTCTGAACAGGGGAGTTGGCGGCTACACCTTC. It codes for CASTLNRGVGGYTF.

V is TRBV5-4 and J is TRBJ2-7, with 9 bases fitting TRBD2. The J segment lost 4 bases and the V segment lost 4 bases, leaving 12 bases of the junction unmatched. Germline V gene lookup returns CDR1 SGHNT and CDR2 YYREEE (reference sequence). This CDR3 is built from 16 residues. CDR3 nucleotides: TGTGCCAGCAGCCCCCAGGGAAGCGGGGGGTCGTACGAGCAGTACTTC. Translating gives CASSPQGSGGSYEQYF.

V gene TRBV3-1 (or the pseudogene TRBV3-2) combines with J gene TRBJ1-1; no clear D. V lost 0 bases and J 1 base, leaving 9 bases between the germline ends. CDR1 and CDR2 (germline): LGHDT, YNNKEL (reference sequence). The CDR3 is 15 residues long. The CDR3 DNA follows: TGTGCCAGCAGCCAAGATTTCGACACGAACACTGAAGCTTTCTTT. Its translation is CASSQDFDTNTEAFF.

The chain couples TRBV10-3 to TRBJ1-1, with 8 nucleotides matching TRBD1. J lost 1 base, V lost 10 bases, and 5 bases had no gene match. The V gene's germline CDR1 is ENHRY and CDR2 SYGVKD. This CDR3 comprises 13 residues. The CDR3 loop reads CANKGTGNTEAFF. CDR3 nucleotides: TGTGCCAACAAGGGGACAGGGAACACTGAAGCTTTCTTT.

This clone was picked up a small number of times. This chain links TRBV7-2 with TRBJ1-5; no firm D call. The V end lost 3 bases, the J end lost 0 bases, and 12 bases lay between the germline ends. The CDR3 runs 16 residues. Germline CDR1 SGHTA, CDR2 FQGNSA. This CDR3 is CASSFFGRSSNQPQHF. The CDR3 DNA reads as TGTGCCAGCAGCTTTTTTGGCAGGTCTAGCAATCAGCCCCAGCATTTT. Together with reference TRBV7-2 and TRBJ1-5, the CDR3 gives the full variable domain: GAGVSQSPSNKVTEKGKDVELRCDPISGHTALYWYRQSLGQGLEFLIYFQGNSAPDKSGLPSDRFSAERTGGSVSTLTIQRTQQEDSAVYLCASSFFGRSSNQPQHFGDGTRLSIL.

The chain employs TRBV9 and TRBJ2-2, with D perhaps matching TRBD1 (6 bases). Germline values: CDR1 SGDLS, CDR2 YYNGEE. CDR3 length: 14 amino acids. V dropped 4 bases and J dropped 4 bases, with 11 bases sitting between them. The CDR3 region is CASSPQGFTGELFF. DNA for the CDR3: TGTGCCAGCAGCCCACAGGGTTTCACCGGGGAGCTGTTTTTT.

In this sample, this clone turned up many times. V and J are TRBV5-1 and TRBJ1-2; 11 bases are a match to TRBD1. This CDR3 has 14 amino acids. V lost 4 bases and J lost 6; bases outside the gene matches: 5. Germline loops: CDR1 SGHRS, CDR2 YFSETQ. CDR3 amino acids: CASSTDRGLNGYTF. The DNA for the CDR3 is TGCGCCAGCAGCACGGACAGGGGGCTTAATGGCTACACCTTC.

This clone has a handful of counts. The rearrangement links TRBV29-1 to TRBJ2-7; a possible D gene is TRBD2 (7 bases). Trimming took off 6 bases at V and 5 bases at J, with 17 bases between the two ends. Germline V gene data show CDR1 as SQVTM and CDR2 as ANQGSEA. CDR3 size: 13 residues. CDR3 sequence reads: CSVGGLARNEQYF. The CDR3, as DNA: TGCAGCGTGGGGGGGCTAGCGCGAAACGAGCAGTACTTC.

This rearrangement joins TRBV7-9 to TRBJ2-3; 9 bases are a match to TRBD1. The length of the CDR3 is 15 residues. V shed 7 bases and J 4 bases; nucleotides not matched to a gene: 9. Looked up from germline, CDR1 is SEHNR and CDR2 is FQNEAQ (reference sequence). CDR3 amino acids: CASTTGTGFSDTQYF. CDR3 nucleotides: TGTGCCAGCACAACCGGGACAGGGTTTTCAGATACGCAGTATTTT.

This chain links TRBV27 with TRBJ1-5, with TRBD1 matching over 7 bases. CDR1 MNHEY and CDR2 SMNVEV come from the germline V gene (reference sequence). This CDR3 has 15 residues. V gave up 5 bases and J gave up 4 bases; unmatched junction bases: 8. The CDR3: CASSPQTQGNQPQHF. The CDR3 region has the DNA TGTGCCAGCAGTCCCCAAACACAGGGGAATCAGCCCCAGCATTTT.

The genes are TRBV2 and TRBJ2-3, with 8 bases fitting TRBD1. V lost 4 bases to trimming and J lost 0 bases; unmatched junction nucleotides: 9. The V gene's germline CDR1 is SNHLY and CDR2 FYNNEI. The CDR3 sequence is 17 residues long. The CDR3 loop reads CASSARLRQGSTDTQYF. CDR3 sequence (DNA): TGTGCCAGCAGTGCCAGACTTAGACAGGGGAGCACAGATACGCAGTATTTT. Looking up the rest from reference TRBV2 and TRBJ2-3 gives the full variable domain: EPEVTQTPSHQVTQMGQEVILRCVPISNHLYFYWYRQILGQKVEFLVSFYNNEISEKSEIFDDQFSVERPDGSNFTLKIRSTKLEDSAMYFCASSARLRQGSTDTQYFGPGTRLTVL.

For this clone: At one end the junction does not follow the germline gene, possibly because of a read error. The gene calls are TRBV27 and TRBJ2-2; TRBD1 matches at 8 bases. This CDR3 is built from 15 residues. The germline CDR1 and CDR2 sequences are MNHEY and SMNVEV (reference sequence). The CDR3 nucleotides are TGTGCCAGCAGTGTATCCACAGGGGGAACCGGGGAGCTGTTTTTT. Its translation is CASSVSTGGTGELFF.

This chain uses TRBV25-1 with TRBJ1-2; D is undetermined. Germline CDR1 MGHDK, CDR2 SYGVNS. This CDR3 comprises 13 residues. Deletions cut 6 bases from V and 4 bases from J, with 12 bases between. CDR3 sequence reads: CASSATSGYGYTF. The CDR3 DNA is TGTGCCAGCAGCGCCACGAGTGGCTATGGCTACACCTTC.

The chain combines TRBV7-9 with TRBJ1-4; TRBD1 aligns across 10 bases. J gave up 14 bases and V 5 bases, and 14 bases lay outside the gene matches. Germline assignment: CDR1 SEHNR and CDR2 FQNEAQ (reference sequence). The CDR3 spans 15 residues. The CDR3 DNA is TGTGCCAGCAGCGTCTCCGGGACAGGGGCCACTCTTCTGTTTTTT. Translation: CASSVSGTGATLLFF.

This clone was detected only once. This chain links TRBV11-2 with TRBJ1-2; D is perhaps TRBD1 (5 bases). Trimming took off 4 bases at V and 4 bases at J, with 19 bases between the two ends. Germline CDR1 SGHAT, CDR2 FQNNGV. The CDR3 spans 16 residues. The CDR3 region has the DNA TGTGCCAGCAGCTCAGTATTGCAGGGTTTGAGCTATGGCTACACCTTC. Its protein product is CASSSVLQGLSYGYTF.

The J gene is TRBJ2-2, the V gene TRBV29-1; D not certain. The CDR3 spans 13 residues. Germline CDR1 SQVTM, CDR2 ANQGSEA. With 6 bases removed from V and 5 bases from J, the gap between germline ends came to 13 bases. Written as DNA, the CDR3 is TGCAGCGTCAAAATCTCAGGAACCGGGGAGCTGTTTTTT. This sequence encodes CSVKISGTGELFF.

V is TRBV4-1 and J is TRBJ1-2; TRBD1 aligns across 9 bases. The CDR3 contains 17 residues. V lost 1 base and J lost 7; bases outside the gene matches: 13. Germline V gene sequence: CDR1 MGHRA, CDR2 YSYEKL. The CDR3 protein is CASSQGFGGQGIVGYTF. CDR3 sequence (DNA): TGCGCCAGCAGCCAAGGATTTGGAGGACAGGGGATTGTTGGCTACACCTTC.

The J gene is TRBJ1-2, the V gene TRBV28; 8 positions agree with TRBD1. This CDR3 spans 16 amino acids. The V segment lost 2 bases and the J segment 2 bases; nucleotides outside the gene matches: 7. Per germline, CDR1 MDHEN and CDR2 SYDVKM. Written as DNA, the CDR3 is TGTGCCAGCAGTTTACCCGACAGGGGTGGGAACTATGGCTACACCTTC. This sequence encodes CASSLPDRGGNYGYTF.

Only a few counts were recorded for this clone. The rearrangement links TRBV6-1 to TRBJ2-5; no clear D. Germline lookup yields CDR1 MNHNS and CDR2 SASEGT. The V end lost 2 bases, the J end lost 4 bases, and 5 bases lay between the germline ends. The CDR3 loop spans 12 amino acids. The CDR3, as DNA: TGTGCCAGCAGTGAATTCCGAGAGACCCAGTACTTC. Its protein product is CASSEFRETQYF.

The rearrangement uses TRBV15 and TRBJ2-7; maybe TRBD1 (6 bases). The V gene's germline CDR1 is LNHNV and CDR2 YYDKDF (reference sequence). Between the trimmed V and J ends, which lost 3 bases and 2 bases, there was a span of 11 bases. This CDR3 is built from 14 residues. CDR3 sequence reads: CATSSIKGAYEQYF. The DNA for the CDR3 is TGTGCCACCAGCAGCATAAAGGGGGCCTACGAGCAGTACTTC.

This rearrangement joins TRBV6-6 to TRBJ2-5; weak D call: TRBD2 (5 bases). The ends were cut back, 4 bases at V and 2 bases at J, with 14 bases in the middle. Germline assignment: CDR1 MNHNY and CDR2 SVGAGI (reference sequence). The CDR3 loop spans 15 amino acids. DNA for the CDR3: TGTGCCAGCAGTTCCCCGGGAACGGGGCAAGAGACCCAGTACTTC. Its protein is CASSSPGTGQETQYF.

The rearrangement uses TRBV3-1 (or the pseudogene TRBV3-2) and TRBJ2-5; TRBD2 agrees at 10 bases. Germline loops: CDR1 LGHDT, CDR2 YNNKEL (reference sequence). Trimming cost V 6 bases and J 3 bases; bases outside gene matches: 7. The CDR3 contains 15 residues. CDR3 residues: CASSRRTSGEETQYF. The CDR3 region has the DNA TGTGCCAGCAGTCGAAGGACTAGCGGAGAAGAGACCCAGTACTTC.

CDR3 in DNA: TGTGCCAGCAGCTTGTCAAGGGGGAACACTGAAGCTTTCTTT. It specifies CASSLSRGNTEAFF. The rearrangement links TRBV5-4 to TRBJ1-1; tentative D call: TRBD1 (5 bases). Germline CDR1 SGHNT, CDR2 YYREEE (reference sequence). Trimming removed 1 base at V and 1 base at J, with 8 bases between. The CDR3 has 14 residues.

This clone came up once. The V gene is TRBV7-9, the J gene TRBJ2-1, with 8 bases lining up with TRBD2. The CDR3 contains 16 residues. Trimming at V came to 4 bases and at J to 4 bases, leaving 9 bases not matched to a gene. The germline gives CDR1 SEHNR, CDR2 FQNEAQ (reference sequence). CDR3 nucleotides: TGTGCCAGCAGCTCAACCGGGACTAGAGATTACAATGAGCAGTTCTTC. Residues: CASSSTGTRDYNEQFF.

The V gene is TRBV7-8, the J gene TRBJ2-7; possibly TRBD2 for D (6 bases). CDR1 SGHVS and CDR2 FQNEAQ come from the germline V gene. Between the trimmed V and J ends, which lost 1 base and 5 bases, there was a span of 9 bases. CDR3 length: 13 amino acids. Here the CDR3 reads CASSLGGGNEQYF. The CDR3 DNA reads TGTGCCAGCAGCTTAGGGGGCGGGAACGAGCAGTACTTC.

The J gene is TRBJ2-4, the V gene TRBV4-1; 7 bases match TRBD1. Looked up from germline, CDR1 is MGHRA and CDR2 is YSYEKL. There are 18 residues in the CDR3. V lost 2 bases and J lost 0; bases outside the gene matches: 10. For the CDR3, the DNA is TGCGCCAGCAGCCAAACGCCCGGGACAGCCCTAGCCAAAAACATTCAGTACTTC. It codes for CASSQTPGTALAKNIQYF.

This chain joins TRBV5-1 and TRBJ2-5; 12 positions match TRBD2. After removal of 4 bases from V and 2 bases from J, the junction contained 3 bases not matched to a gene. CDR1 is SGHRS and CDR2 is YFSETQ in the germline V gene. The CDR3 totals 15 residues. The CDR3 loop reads CASSNGLAGQETQYF. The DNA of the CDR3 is TGCGCCAGCAGCAACGGACTAGCGGGGCAAGAGACCCAGTACTTC.

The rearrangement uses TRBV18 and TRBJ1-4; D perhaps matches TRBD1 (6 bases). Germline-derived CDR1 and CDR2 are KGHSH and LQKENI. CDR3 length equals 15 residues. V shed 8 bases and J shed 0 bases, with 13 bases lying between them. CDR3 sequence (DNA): TGTGCCAGCGCGTTACAGGGTTCAACTAATGAAAAACTGTTTTTT. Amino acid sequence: CASALQGSTNEKLFF.

CDR3 DNA sequence: TGCGCCAGCAGCGGAGGTATTGGAAACACCATATATTTT. Protein sequence: CASSGGIGNTIYF. This rearrangement joins TRBV5-1 to TRBJ1-3, with D unclear. Germline loops: CDR1 SGHRS, CDR2 YFSETQ. This CDR3 has 13 amino acids. V was trimmed by 4 bases and J by 3 bases, leaving 8 bases between them. Drawing the rest from reference TRBV5-1 and TRBJ1-3, the complete variable domain is KAGVTQTPRYLIKTRGQQVTLSCSPISGHRSVSWYQQTPGQGLQFLFEYFSETQRNKGNFPGRFSGRQFSNSRSEMNVSTLELGDSALYLCASSGGIGNTIYFGEGSWLTVV.

The CDR3 nucleotides read TGTGCCAGCAGCTTGGAGTTAGCGTTGGTCCGGACCCCGGATAACACCTTC. Its translation is CASSLELALVRTPDNTF. The chain recombines TRBV5-8 with TRBJ1-2; D ambiguous. Trimming stripped 0 bases from V and 12 bases from J, with 27 bases between. The CDR3 sequence is 17 residues long. Germline V gives CDR1 SGHTS, CDR2 YDEGEE.

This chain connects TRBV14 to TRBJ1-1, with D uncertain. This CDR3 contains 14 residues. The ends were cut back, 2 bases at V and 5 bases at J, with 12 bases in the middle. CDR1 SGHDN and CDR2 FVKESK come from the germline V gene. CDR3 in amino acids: CASSQSRGGTEAFF. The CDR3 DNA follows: TGTGCCAGCAGCCAATCCCGGGGAGGGACTGAAGCTTTCTTT. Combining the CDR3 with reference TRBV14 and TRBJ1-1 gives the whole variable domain EAGVTQFPSHSVIEKGQTVTLRCDPISGHDNLYWYRRVMGKEIKFLLHFVKESKQDESGMPNNRFLAERTGGTYSTLKVQPAELEDSGVYFCASSQSRGGTEAFFGQGTRLTVV.

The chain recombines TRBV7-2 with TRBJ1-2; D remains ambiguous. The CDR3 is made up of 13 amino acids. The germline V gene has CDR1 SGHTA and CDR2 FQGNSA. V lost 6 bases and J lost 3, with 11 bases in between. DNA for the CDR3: TGTGCCAGCAGTCGTGACTCATACTATGGCTACACCTTC. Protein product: CASSRDSYYGYTF.